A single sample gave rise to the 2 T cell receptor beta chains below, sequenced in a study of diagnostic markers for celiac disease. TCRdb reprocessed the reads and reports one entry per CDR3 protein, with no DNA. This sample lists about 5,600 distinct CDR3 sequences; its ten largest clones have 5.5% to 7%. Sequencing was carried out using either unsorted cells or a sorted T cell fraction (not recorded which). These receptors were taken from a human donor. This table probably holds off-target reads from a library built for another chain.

CDR3 residues: CATVATSKEQFF. The rearrangement joins TRBV10-3 to TRBJ2-1. The CDR3 length is 12 residues. Germline assignment: CDR1 ENHRY and CDR2 SYGVKD.

The CDR3: CASSQVRTGGNINEQYF. J is TRBJ2-7 and V is TRBV3-1; the TCRdb call, TRBD1, lacks DNA for checking. From germline, CDR1 is LGHDT and CDR2 YNNKEL (reference sequence). The CDR3 has 17 amino acids.